These 23 T cell receptor beta chains originate from one sample sequenced in a study of T cell responses to AZD1222 COVID-19 vaccine. Clones were read by immunoSEQ multiplex PCR, and TCRdb kept only the in-frame ones, dropping some. The table has 95,000 to 150,000 clones, less than 95% seen once; the top ten hold roughly 7%. Source: peripheral blood, taken on day 0 of AZD1222 vaccination. Source of these receptors: an adult in good health.

The chain employs TRBV15 and TRBJ2-5; TRBD2 agrees at 10 bases. The CDR3 extends over 15 amino acids. Trimming removed 3 bases from V and 2 bases from J; junction bases left unmatched: 3. Germline CDR1 reads LNHNV; CDR2 reads YYDKDF (reference sequence). CDR3 nucleotides: TGTGCCACCAGCAGCGGAGCGGGAGGGCAAGAGACCCAGTACTTC. Protein sequence: CATSSGAGGQETQYF.

The chain joins TRBV29-1 to TRBJ2-2, with 8 bases lining up with TRBD2. Germline V CDR1 and CDR2: SQVTM, ANQGSEA. V shed 0 bases and J 1 base; nucleotides not matched to a gene: 10. This CDR3 has 18 residues. CDR3 region: CSVEDQGSSGMNTGELFF. The DNA for the CDR3 is TGCAGCGTTGAAGATCAAGGTAGTAGCGGGATGAACACCGGGGAGCTGTTTTTT.

The V and J genes are TRBV19 and TRBJ2-1; D tentatively reads TRBD1 or TRBD2 (5 bases each). Germline V CDR1 and CDR2: LNHDA, SQIVND (reference sequence). The CDR3 runs 14 residues. Trimming took off 5 bases at V and 4 bases at J, with 12 bases between the two ends. The CDR3 loop reads CASSAPGPYNEQFF. CDR3 bases: TGTGCCAGTAGTGCACCGGGGCCTTACAATGAGCAGTTCTTC.

The chain has TRBV14 and TRBJ2-1; 8 bases align to TRBD2. CDR1 is SGHDN, CDR2 FVKESK, per germline. V lost 4 bases and J lost 2; bases outside the gene matches: 10. This CDR3 region has 17 residues. Here the CDR3 DNA reads TGTGCCAGCAGCCCATTCGGGAGGGCGGCTACCTACAATGAGCAGTTCTTC. It yields the protein CASSPFGRAATYNEQFF.

Notes on this clone: The sample holds other DNA sequences that translate to the same CDR3. The chain has TRBV6-5 and TRBJ1-1; 8 bases match TRBD1. The germline V gene has CDR1 MNHEY and CDR2 SVGAGI. This CDR3 is built from 15 residues. V dropped 6 bases and J dropped 0; count of bases not matched to a gene: 6. Here the CDR3 DNA reads TGTGCCAGCAGATCGCAGGGGGCCATGAACACTGAAGCTTTCTTT. Its translation: CASRSQGAMNTEAFF.

This chain uses TRBV5-4 with TRBJ2-7, with 9 positions matching TRBD1. The V gene's germline CDR1 is SGHNT and CDR2 YYREEE (reference sequence). V gave up 3 bases and J gave up 2 bases; unmatched junction bases: 6. This CDR3 has 15 residues. The CDR3, as DNA: TGTGCCAGCAGCTATATGGGACAGGGAGCCTACGAGCAGTACTTC. Amino acids: CASSYMGQGAYEQYF.

CDR3 protein: CASGGGSFWDTEAFF. The CDR3 bases are TGTGCCAGTGGAGGGGGGTCCTTCTGGGACACTGAAGCTTTCTTT. This sequence joins TRBV19 and TRBJ1-1; D might be TRBD1 (6 bases). V was shortened by 8 bases and J by 3 bases, with 19 bases between the two germline ends. This CDR3 is 15 amino acids long. Germline V gives CDR1 LNHDA, CDR2 SQIVND (reference sequence).

The rearrangement uses TRBV29-1 and TRBJ2-3; TRBD2 matches at 10 bases. The ends lost 6 bases at V and 1 base at J; junction bases unmatched: 4. Germline V gives CDR1 SQVTM, CDR2 ANQGSEA. The CDR3 is 14 residues long. The CDR3 DNA reads as TGCAGCGTCGTACTAGCGGGGCGCACAGATACGCAGTATTTT. Encoded protein: CSVVLAGRTDTQYF.

The chain carries TRBV28 and TRBJ1-1; D not certain. Between the trimmed V and J ends, which lost 4 bases and 8 bases, there was a span of 20 bases. Germline CDR1 and CDR2: MDHEN and SYDVKM. This CDR3 is built from 15 residues. CDR3 DNA sequence: TGTGCCAGCAGTTCACCTGAGACCCATAAGAGGGAAGCTTTCTTT. Its protein is CASSSPETHKREAFF.

The chain has TRBV14 and TRBJ1-1, with D perhaps TRBD1 (5 bases). Per germline, CDR1 SGHDN and CDR2 FVKESK. The CDR3 length is 13 residues. The V and J ends lost 2 bases and 5 bases respectively, with 9 bases between them. The CDR3 region is CASSQRGGTEAFF. CDR3 DNA sequence: TGTGCCAGCAGCCAACGGGGGGGAACTGAAGCTTTCTTT.

V gene TRBV24-1 combines with J gene TRBJ1-1; D uncertain. The CDR3 runs to 15 residues. In germline, CDR1 is KGHDR, CDR2 SFDVKD. V was pared by 3 bases and J by 1 base, with 11 bases between. CDR3 protein: CATSDTGKGNTEAFF. The CDR3 DNA sequence: TGTGCCACCAGTGATACCGGAAAGGGGAACACTGAAGCTTTCTTT.

The chain employs TRBV19 and TRBJ2-7, with D unresolved. The CDR3 has 14 residues. V was clipped by 4 bases and J by 0 bases, with 10 bases between them. CDR1 is LNHDA and CDR2 is SQIVND in the germline V gene (reference sequence). The CDR3: CASSKGISSYEQYF. DNA for the CDR3: TGTGCCAGTAGTAAAGGGATTAGCTCCTACGAGCAGTACTTC. The full variable domain, its missing parts supplied by reference TRBV19 and TRBJ2-7, is DGGITQSPKYLFRKEGQNVTLSCEQNLNHDAMYWYRQDPGQGLRLIYYSQIVNDFQKGDIAEGYSVSREKKESFPLTVTSAQKNPTAFYLCASSKGISSYEQYFGPGTRLTVT.

The chain recombines TRBV21-1 with TRBJ2-1; TRBD1 is the table's D call, not checked against the DNA. TRBV21-1 is recorded as a pseudogene. The CDR3 has 13 amino acids. CDR3 sequence (DNA): TGTGCCAGCAGCCAGGGGGGCCCCCATGAGCAGTTCTTC. It translates to CASSQGGPHEQFF.

The chain employs TRBV20-1 and TRBJ1-1; a possible D gene is TRBD1 (5 bases). Germline V gene lookup returns CDR1 DFQATT and CDR2 SNEGSKA (reference sequence). Trimming stripped 3 bases from V and 1 base from J, with 12 bases between. The CDR3 has 14 residues. The CDR3 DNA sequence: TGCAGTGCTAGTATGGAGGGGCCGAACACTGAAGCTTTCTTT. Its translation is CSASMEGPNTEAFF.

The chain is built from TRBV2 and TRBJ1-5; 8 bases are a match to TRBD1. CDR3 length: 14 residues. Germline trimming cut 4 bases from V and 7 bases from J; bases unmatched to any gene: 6. Germline lookup yields CDR1 SNHLY and CDR2 FYNNEI. CDR3 sequence reads: CASSGTGGEQPQHF. DNA of the CDR3: TGTGCCAGCAGTGGAACAGGGGGAGAGCAGCCCCAGCATTTT.

V and J are TRBV4-1 and TRBJ1-2; D is ambiguous. Germline lookup yields CDR1 MGHRA and CDR2 YSYEKL. The CDR3 contains 16 residues. With 3 bases removed from V and 3 bases from J, the gap between germline ends came to 17 bases. This CDR3 is CASSHDGLRKDYGYTF. DNA for the CDR3: TGCGCCAGCAGCCATGACGGGCTTCGGAAGGACTATGGCTACACCTTC.

This clone was detected once. CDR3 residues: CASSPSVPAGLWNEQFF. Written as DNA, the CDR3 is TGTGCCAGCAGTCCTTCGGTGCCAGCGGGCCTGTGGAATGAGCAGTTCTTC. V is TRBV28 and J is TRBJ2-1; tentatively, D is TRBD2 (6 bases). The ends were cut back, 5 bases at V and 7 bases at J, with 24 bases in the middle. This CDR3 has 17 residues. Per germline, CDR1 MDHEN and CDR2 SYDVKM.

The rearrangement uses TRBV28 and TRBJ1-2, with no clear D. CDR1 and CDR2 (germline): MDHEN, SYDVKM. V was shortened by 3 bases and J by 1 base, with 6 bases between the two germline ends. The CDR3 extends over 13 amino acids. This CDR3 reads CASSFGFNYGYTF. The DNA for the CDR3 is TGTGCCAGCAGTTTCGGGTTTAACTATGGCTACACCTTC.

V usage is TRBV18 and J usage is TRBJ1-4; D is uncertain. Per germline, CDR1 KGHSH and CDR2 LQKENI. The V and J ends lost 1 base and 6 bases respectively, with 12 bases between them. The length of the CDR3 is 15 residues. CDR3 DNA: TGTGCCAGCTCACCACAGGGTTCAGGTGATGAAAAACTGTTTTTT. Protein product: CASSPQGSGDEKLFF.

This chain connects TRBV5-4 to TRBJ2-2; tentatively, D is TRBD2 (6 bases). With 2 bases removed from V and 1 base from J, the gap between germline ends came to 12 bases. The CDR3 is made up of 16 amino acids. Germline V lookup: CDR1 SGHNT, CDR2 YYREEE (reference sequence). The CDR3 nucleotides are TGTGCCAGCAGCTTAAAGGGCGGGATGAACACCGGGGAGCTGTTTTTT. It is translated as CASSLKGGMNTGELFF.

J is TRBJ2-3 and V is TRBV27; D may be TRBD1 (6 bases). Germline CDR1 reads MNHEY; CDR2 reads SMNVEV (reference sequence). The V end lost 0 bases, the J end lost 2 bases, and 9 bases lay between the germline ends. The CDR3 has 15 amino acids. This CDR3 reads CASSLSDRHTDTQYF. CDR3 coding DNA: TGTGCCAGCAGTTTATCCGACAGGCACACAGATACGCAGTATTTT.

This chain links TRBV6-5 with TRBJ2-2; D may match TRBD1 or TRBD2 (5 bases each). The CDR3 consists of 15 residues. With 6 bases removed from V and 6 bases from J, the gap between germline ends came to 17 bases. Germline loops: CDR1 MNHEY, CDR2 SVGAGI. The CDR3 coding sequence is TGTGCCAGCAGGGGGGATAGGGGTCCGTCCGGGGAGCTGTTTTTT. It yields the protein CASRGDRGPSGELFF.

The gene calls are TRBV7-2 and TRBJ2-2; possibly TRBD1 for D (5 bases). Germline CDR1 and CDR2: SGHTA and FQGNSA. The CDR3 length is 15 residues. Trimming removed 4 bases at V and 1 base at J, with 10 bases between. CDR3: CASSSGHVNTGELFF. Here the CDR3 DNA reads TGTGCCAGCAGCTCAGGACACGTGAACACCGGGGAGCTGTTTTTT.